Listed below are T cell receptor beta chains from one sample, sequenced in a study of blood T cell repertoires in COVID-19. The table came from immunoSEQ multiplex PCR; TCRdb's copy has only in-frame clones and leaves some out. The data contain approximately 250,000 clones, roughly 88% of them singletons. Sequenced: PBMCs or T cells enriched from blood (not recorded which). Receptor source: a woman aged 40 to 50 with acute COVID-19. Each CDR3 is given with its conserved first and last residue. Fields, in order: J gene, D gene, V gene, clone size, CDR3 DNA, CDR3 protein. A D gene is named only where the DNA matches it firmly. Clone size is shown for a subset of rows, as once, few, many or a class of expanded clone.

J gene: TRBJ1-1
D gene: .
V gene: TRBV3-1/TRBV3-2
clone size: .
CDR3 DNA: TGTGCCAGCAGCCTTTTGGGAGGCCCGCCGAGTCTGAACACTGAAGCTTTCTTT
CDR3 protein: CASSLLGGPPSLNTEAFF

J gene: TRBJ2-2
D gene: .
V gene: TRBV7-9
clone size: .
CDR3 DNA: TGTGCCAGCAGCTTAGGGACAGTTTTAACCGGGGAGCTGTTTTTT
CDR3 protein: CASSLGTVLTGELFF

J gene: TRBJ1-2
D gene: .
V gene: TRBV24-1
clone size: .
CDR3 DNA: TGTGCCACCAGTCCAGGGTATGGCTACACCTTC
CDR3 protein: CATSPGYGYTF

J gene: TRBJ2-1
D gene: TRBD2
V gene: TRBV5-4
clone size: .
CDR3 DNA: TGTGCCAGCAGCTTGGTTGCGGGAGGGTTCCATGAGCAGTTCTTC
CDR3 protein: CASSLVAGGFHEQFF

J gene: TRBJ2-1
D gene: .
V gene: TRBV9
clone size: .
CDR3 DNA: TGTGCCAGCAGCAAAACGGCCGGGATCCTCAATGAGCAGTTCTTC
CDR3 protein: CASSKTAGILNEQFF

J gene: TRBJ1-1
D gene: .
V gene: TRBV10-3
clone size: .
CDR3 DNA: TGTGCCATCAGGTCCAAAGAGGCTGGGGCTTTCTTT
CDR3 protein: CAIRSKEAGAFF

J gene: TRBJ2-1
D gene: .
V gene: TRBV1
clone size: .
CDR3 DNA: TGCACCAGCAGCCAAGGAATAAGGACTCACGTTCGTAGTGAGCAGTTCTTC
CDR3 protein: CTSSQGIRTHVRSEQFF

J gene: TRBJ2-5
D gene: .
V gene: TRBV15
clone size: .
CDR3 DNA: TGTGCCACCAGCAGAGACAATTCAGGGGAGGAGACCCAGTACTTC
CDR3 protein: CATSRDNSGEETQYF

J gene: TRBJ2-7
D gene: TRBD2
V gene: TRBV27
clone size: .
CDR3 DNA: TGTGCCAGCAGTCCCCCGACTAGCGGGCCGACCTACGAGCAGTACTTC
CDR3 protein: CASSPPTSGPTYEQYF

J gene: TRBJ1-5
D gene: TRBD1
V gene: TRBV6-5
clone size: .
CDR3 DNA: TGTGCCAGCAGTTACTCGGTTCAGGGGGACTCGCCCCAGCATTTT
CDR3 protein: CASSYSVQGDSPQHF

J gene: TRBJ1-5
D gene: TRBD1
V gene: TRBV18
clone size: few
CDR3 DNA: TGTGCCAGCTCACCATTGGGACAGGGGGGCCAGCCCCAGCATTTT
CDR3 protein: CASSPLGQGGQPQHF

J gene: TRBJ2-5
D gene: .
V gene: TRBV7-2
clone size: .
CDR3 DNA: TGTGCCAGCAGCTTACTTAGCGAAGAGACCCAGTACTTC
CDR3 protein: CASSLLSEETQYF

J gene: TRBJ1-1
D gene: TRBD1
V gene: TRBV5-4
clone size: .
CDR3 DNA: TGTGCCAGCAGCTTTTCGGGACAGATGAACACTGAAGCTTTCTTT
CDR3 protein: CASSFSGQMNTEAFF

J gene: TRBJ1-2
D gene: .
V gene: TRBV5-4
clone size: .
CDR3 DNA: TGTGCCAGCAGCTTGGCGGAGGCCCCCCACGGCTACACCTTC
CDR3 protein: CASSLAEAPHGYTF

J gene: TRBJ2-5
D gene: TRBD1
V gene: TRBV11-2
clone size: .
CDR3 DNA: TGTGCCAGCAGCTTAGTAAGACAGGGGAAGACCCAGTACTTC
CDR3 protein: CASSLVRQGKTQYF

J gene: TRBJ2-7
D gene: TRBD2
V gene: TRBV5-1
clone size: .
CDR3 DNA: TGCGCCAGCAGCCCTATTTTCGCTCGGCGGGAGAAACACGAGCAGTACTTC
CDR3 protein: CASSPIFARREKHEQYF

J gene: TRBJ2-1
D gene: .
V gene: TRBV10-1
clone size: .
CDR3 DNA: TGCGCCAGCAATGCAGGCTCCAGCAATGAGCAGTTCTTC
CDR3 protein: CASNAGSSNEQFF

J gene: TRBJ2-1
D gene: TRBD1
V gene: TRBV5-1
clone size: .
CDR3 DNA: TGCGCCAGCAGCGTGGGGGTGGGACAGGGGTATGAGCAGTTCTTC
CDR3 protein: CASSVGVGQGYEQFF

J gene: TRBJ2-3
D gene: TRBD2
V gene: TRBV18
clone size: .
CDR3 DNA: TGTGCCAGCTCACCGGGGGGACTAGCGACCAGCACAGATACGCAGTATTTT
CDR3 protein: CASSPGGLATSTDTQYF

J gene: TRBJ2-2
D gene: TRBD1
V gene: TRBV24-1
clone size: .
CDR3 DNA: TGTGCCACCAGTGACCCGACAGGGTACGACACCGGGGAGCTGTTTTTT
CDR3 protein: CATSDPTGYDTGELFF

J gene: TRBJ1-2
D gene: .
V gene: TRBV19
clone size: .
CDR3 DNA: TGTGCCAGTAGTATTCTCGGGAGCTATGGCTACACCTTC
CDR3 protein: CASSILGSYGYTF

J gene: TRBJ1-3
D gene: .
V gene: TRBV30
clone size: once
CDR3 DNA: TGTGCCTGGAGTGTATCACCAGGGCCTGGAAACACCATATATTTT
CDR3 protein: CAWSVSPGPGNTIYF

J gene: TRBJ2-1
D gene: TRBD2
V gene: TRBV4-1
clone size: .
CDR3 DNA: TGCGCCAGCAGCCTACGACTAGCGGGAAACTACAATGAGCAGTTCTTC
CDR3 protein: CASSLRLAGNYNEQFF

J gene: TRBJ2-7
D gene: .
V gene: TRBV28
clone size: few
CDR3 DNA: TGTGCCAGCAGTTTGACAACCTACGAGCAGTACTTC
CDR3 protein: CASSLTTYEQYF

J gene: TRBJ1-2
D gene: .
V gene: TRBV7-2
clone size: .
CDR3 DNA: TGTGCCAGCAGCTTAGATGCGGGCGGAGGCGGCTACACCTTC
CDR3 protein: CASSLDAGGGGYTF

J gene: TRBJ1-6
D gene: .
V gene: TRBV11-2
clone size: .
CDR3 DNA: TGTGCCAGCAGCCGACCCACAGGACAACCTTATTCACCCCTCCACTTT
CDR3 protein: CASSRPTGQPYSPLHF

J gene: TRBJ1-5
D gene: .
V gene: TRBV12-3/TRBV12-4
clone size: once
CDR3 DNA: TGTGCCAGCAGTCACGGAGGTTCTCAGCCCCAGCATTTT
CDR3 protein: CASSHGGSQPQHF

J gene: TRBJ2-6
D gene: .
V gene: TRBV4-1
clone size: .
CDR3 DNA: TGCGCCAGCAGCCAAGTTCCCGGGGGCTCTGGGGCCAACGTCCTGACTTTC
CDR3 protein: CASSQVPGGSGANVLTF

J gene: TRBJ1-1
D gene: .
V gene: TRBV7-2
clone size: .
CDR3 DNA: TGTGCCAGCAGGTTCAGAGGCGGGGTCATGAACACTGAAGCTTTCTTT
CDR3 protein: CASRFRGGVMNTEAFF

J gene: TRBJ2-4
D gene: TRBD1
V gene: TRBV15
clone size: .
CDR3 DNA: TGTGCCACCAGCAGAGGGGGACAGGGGACGAAAAACATTCAGTACTTC
CDR3 protein: CATSRGGQGTKNIQYF

J gene: TRBJ1-2
D gene: .
V gene: TRBV7-9
clone size: .
CDR3 DNA: TGTGCCAGCAGCTTAGCTAATGGGGCGGACAATGGCTACACCTTC
CDR3 protein: CASSLANGADNGYTF

J gene: TRBJ1-2
D gene: TRBD1
V gene: TRBV24-1
clone size: .
CDR3 DNA: TGTGCCACCAGTGAGCAGGGGGACTATGGCTACACCTTC
CDR3 protein: CATSEQGDYGYTF

J gene: TRBJ1-5
D gene: .
V gene: TRBV30
clone size: once
CDR3 DNA: TGTGCCTGGAGTTCTCCGGACAGAGGGGGTTGGGGCAATCAGCCCCAGCATTTT
CDR3 protein: CAWSSPDRGGWGNQPQHF

J gene: TRBJ2-1
D gene: TRBD2
V gene: TRBV19
clone size: .
CDR3 DNA: TGTGCCAGTAGTCAGGAAGCGTCTAGCGGGAGCTATGAGCAGTTCTTC
CDR3 protein: CASSQEASSGSYEQFF

J gene: TRBJ2-7
D gene: .
V gene: TRBV7-9
clone size: .
CDR3 DNA: TGTGCCAGCAGCTTAGCGACAGGAAGGGGCAGCTCCTACGAGCAGTACTTC
CDR3 protein: CASSLATGRGSSYEQYF

J gene: TRBJ2-1
D gene: TRBD2
V gene: TRBV5-1
clone size: .
CDR3 DNA: TGCGCCAGCAGCTACGGACTAGGGTATAGTCCTTATGAGCAGTTCTTC
CDR3 protein: CASSYGLGYSPYEQFF

J gene: TRBJ1-2
D gene: TRBD1
V gene: TRBV6-5
clone size: .
CDR3 DNA: TGTGCCAGCAGCCGCGACAGGGGCTATGGCTACACCTTC
CDR3 protein: CASSRDRGYGYTF

J gene: TRBJ1-2
D gene: TRBD1
V gene: TRBV10-3
clone size: .
CDR3 DNA: TGTGCCATCAGTGAGTCTATAAGGCAGGGGGCTGTCTATGGCTACACCTTC
CDR3 protein: CAISESIRQGAVYGYTF

J gene: TRBJ1-4
D gene: .
V gene: TRBV11-2
clone size: .
CDR3 DNA: TGTGCCAGCAGCTTAGGGGCCCTTGGGGAAAAACTGTTTTTT
CDR3 protein: CASSLGALGEKLFF

J gene: TRBJ1-6
D gene: .
V gene: TRBV3-1/TRBV3-2
clone size: once
CDR3 DNA: TGTGCCAGCAGCCAAACGAGTTCACCCCTCCACTTT
CDR3 protein: CASSQTSSPLHF

J gene: TRBJ2-5
D gene: TRBD1
V gene: TRBV6-5
clone size: .
CDR3 DNA: TGTGCCAGCAGACGGACAGGGAGTCGGCAAGAGACCCAGTACTTC
CDR3 protein: CASRRTGSRQETQYF

J gene: TRBJ2-2
D gene: .
V gene: TRBV19
clone size: .
CDR3 DNA: TGTGCCAGCCTCAAAGGGGCGGGAATGAACACCGGGGAGCTGTTTTTT
CDR3 protein: CASLKGAGMNTGELFF

J gene: TRBJ1-3
D gene: .
V gene: TRBV3-1/TRBV3-2
clone size: .
CDR3 DNA: TGTGCAACAGCGGGAGGGTTCTCTGGAAACACCATATATTTT
CDR3 protein: CATAGGFSGNTIYF

J gene: TRBJ2-6
D gene: .
V gene: TRBV18
clone size: .
CDR3 DNA: TGTGCCAGCTCACCATCGTCAGGGCGAAGTGGGGCCAACGTCCTGACTTTC
CDR3 protein: CASSPSSGRSGANVLTF

J gene: TRBJ2-1
D gene: TRBD1
V gene: TRBV19
clone size: once
CDR3 DNA: TGTGCCAGTGCCCGCGGACAGGGGAACAATGAGCAGTTCTTC
CDR3 protein: CASARGQGNNEQFF